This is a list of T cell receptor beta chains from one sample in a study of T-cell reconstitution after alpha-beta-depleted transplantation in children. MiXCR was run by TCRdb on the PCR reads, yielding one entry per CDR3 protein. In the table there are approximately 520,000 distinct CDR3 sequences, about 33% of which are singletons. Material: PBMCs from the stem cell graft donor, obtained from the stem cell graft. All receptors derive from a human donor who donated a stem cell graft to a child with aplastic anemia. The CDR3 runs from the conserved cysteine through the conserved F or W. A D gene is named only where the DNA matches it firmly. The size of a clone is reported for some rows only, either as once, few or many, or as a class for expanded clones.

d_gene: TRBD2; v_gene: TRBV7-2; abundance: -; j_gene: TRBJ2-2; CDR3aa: CASSPQPGLAVTGELFF; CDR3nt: TGTGCCAGCAGCCCTCAACCGGGACTAGCGGTCACCGGGGAGCTGTTTTTT
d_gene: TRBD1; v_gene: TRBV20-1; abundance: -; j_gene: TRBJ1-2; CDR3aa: CSTGGAGYTF; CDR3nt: TGCAGTACAGGGGGCGCTGGCTACACCTTC
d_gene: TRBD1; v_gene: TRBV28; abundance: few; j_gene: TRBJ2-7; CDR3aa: CASSILRQGKYF; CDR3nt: TGTGCCAGCAGTATCCTTCGACAGGGGAAATACTTC
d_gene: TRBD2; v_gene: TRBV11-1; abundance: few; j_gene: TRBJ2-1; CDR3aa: CASSSPGLAGLNSYNEQFF; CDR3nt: TGTGCCAGCAGCTCACCGGGACTAGCGGGACTCAATTCCTACAATGAGCAGTTCTTC
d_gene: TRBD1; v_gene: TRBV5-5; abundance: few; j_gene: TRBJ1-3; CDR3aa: CASSLAWDSSGNTIYF; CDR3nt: TGTGCCAGCAGCTTGGCCTGGGACAGCTCTGGAAACACCATATATTTT
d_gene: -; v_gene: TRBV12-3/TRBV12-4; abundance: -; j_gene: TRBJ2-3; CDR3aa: CASRFREYTDTQYF; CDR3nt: TGTGCCAGCCGGTTCCGCGAGTACACAGATACGCAGTATTTT
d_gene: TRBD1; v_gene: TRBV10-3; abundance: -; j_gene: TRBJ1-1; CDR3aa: CAISQTGSGTEAFF; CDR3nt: TGTGCCATCAGCCAGACAGGGTCGGGAACTGAAGCTTTCTTT
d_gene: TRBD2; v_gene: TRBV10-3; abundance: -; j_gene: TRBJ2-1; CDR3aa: CAITESVLAGVGEQFF; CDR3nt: TGTGCCATCACCGAGAGTGTACTAGCGGGAGTAGGTGAGCAGTTCTTC
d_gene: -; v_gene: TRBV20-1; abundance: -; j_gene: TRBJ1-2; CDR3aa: CSARDIFGGGYTF; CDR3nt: TGCAGTGCTAGAGATATTTTCGGTGGCGGCTACACCTTC
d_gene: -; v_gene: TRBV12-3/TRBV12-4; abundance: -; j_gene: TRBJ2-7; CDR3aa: CASSLAPGTDGLHTSYEQYF; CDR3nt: TGTGCCAGCAGTTTAGCGCCCGGGACTGATGGGCTCCATACATCCTACGAGCAGTACTTC
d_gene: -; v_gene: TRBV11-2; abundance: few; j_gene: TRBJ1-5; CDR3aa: CASSYYNQPQHF; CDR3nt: TGTGCCAGCAGCTATTACAATCAGCCCCAGCATTTT
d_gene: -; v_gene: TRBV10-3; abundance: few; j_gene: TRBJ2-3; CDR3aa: CAISERDNRRDTQYF; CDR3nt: TGTGCCATCAGTGAGAGGGACAACAGGAGAGATACGCAGTATTTT
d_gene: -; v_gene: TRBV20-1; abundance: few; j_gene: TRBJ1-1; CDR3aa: CSVPVGSLDTEAFF; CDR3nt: TGCAGTGTCCCCGTCGGCTCCCTCGACACTGAAGCTTTCTTT
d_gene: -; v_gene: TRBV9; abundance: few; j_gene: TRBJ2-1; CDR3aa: CASSRGGPSGNEQFF; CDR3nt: TGTGCCAGCTCACGAGGGGGGCCATCCGGGAATGAGCAGTTCTTC
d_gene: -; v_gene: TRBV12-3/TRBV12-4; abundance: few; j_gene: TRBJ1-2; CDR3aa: CASSLATGQIYGYTF; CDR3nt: TGTGCCAGCAGTTTAGCGACAGGACAGATCTATGGCTACACCTTC